The 23 T cell receptor beta chains below were found in one sample sequenced in a study of shared clonotypes between healthy human individuals. Data came from immunoSEQ multiplex PCR; TCRdb stores just in-frame clones and leaves some out. The sample consists of under 1,100,000 clones, about 76% of them appearing once. Sequencing used memory CD4+ T cells sorted from blood. Subset given: CD45RA-negative fraction. The source of these receptors is a man between 18 and 29 years old in good health.

This clone was seen only a few times. The genes are TRBV5-6 and TRBJ1-2, with D perhaps matching TRBD1 (5 bases). Germline values: CDR1 SGHDT, CDR2 YYEEEE. This CDR3 region has 13 residues. Deletions cut 2 bases from V and 8 bases from J, with 13 bases between. Here the CDR3 DNA reads TGTGCCAGCAGCTTTACGGAGGGGTGGGGCTACACCTTC. Residues: CASSFTEGWGYTF.

This rearrangement joins TRBV6-5 to TRBJ2-3, with 7 bases aligning to TRBD1. Trimming at V came to 2 bases and at J to 8 bases, leaving 10 bases not matched to a gene. CDR1 is MNHEY, CDR2 SVGAGI, per germline. The CDR3 is 15 residues long. CDR3 nucleotide sequence: TGTGCCAGCAGTTACCCGACAGGGACGGGTGGTACGCAGTATTTT. It codes for CASSYPTGTGGTQYF.

Points on this clone: This sample includes further DNA sequences coding for the same CDR3. V and J are TRBV6-6 and TRBJ2-5; possibly TRBD1 for D (6 bases). The CDR3 is 13 amino acids. Germline values: CDR1 MNHNY, CDR2 SVGAGI (reference sequence). The germline V and J ends were trimmed by 2 bases and 2 bases, with 6 bases remaining between them. CDR3 nucleotide sequence: TGTGCCAGCAGTTACACAGGGCAAGAGACCCAGTACTTC. Translated: CASSYTGQETQYF.

CDR3 amino acids: CASSLVPGLADSYEQYF. CDR3 coding DNA: TGTGCCAGCAGCTTAGTGCCGGGACTAGCGGACTCCTACGAGCAGTACTTC. The chain links TRBV7-6 to TRBJ2-7; 11 positions agree with TRBD2. In germline, CDR1 is SGHVS, CDR2 FNYEAQ. The junction had 5 bases not matched to a gene; V was cut back by 1 base and J by 0 bases. The CDR3 has 17 residues. Using reference TRBV7-6 and TRBJ2-7 for the parts outside the CDR3, the full variable domain is GAGVSQSPRYKVTKRGQDVALRCDPISGHVSLYWYRQALGQGPEFLTYFNYEAQQDKSGLPNDRFSAERPEGSISTLTIQRTEQRDSAMYRCASSLVPGLADSYEQYFGPGTRLTVT.

The chain combines TRBV30 with TRBJ2-2; D unclear. V gave up 2 bases and J gave up 4 bases, with 14 bases separating them. Germline V lookup: CDR1 GTSNPN, CDR2 SVGIG (reference sequence). The CDR3 contains 15 residues. CDR3 amino acids: CAWSSRRVGTGELFF. CDR3 in DNA: TGTGCCTGGAGTTCTCGGCGTGTGGGCACCGGGGAGCTGTTTTTT. The full variable domain, its missing parts supplied by reference TRBV30 and TRBJ2-2, is SQTIHQWPATLVQPVGSPLSLECTVEGTSNPNLYWYRQAAGRGLQLLFYSVGIGQISSEVPQNLSASRPQDRQFILSSKKLLLSDSGFYLCAWSSRRVGTGELFFGEGSRLTVL.

The chain carries TRBV7-2 and TRBJ2-3; D perhaps matches TRBD1 (5 bases). The CDR3 has 16 residues. The germline V and J ends were trimmed by 6 bases and 0 bases, with 16 bases remaining between them. CDR1 SGHTA and CDR2 FQGNSA come from the germline V gene. The CDR3 here is CASSPPATESTDTQYF. The CDR3 DNA follows: TGTGCCAGCAGTCCTCCAGCGACAGAGAGCACAGATACGCAGTATTTT.

This sequence joins TRBV5-4 and TRBJ1-2; TRBD1 aligns across 8 bases. CDR1 and CDR2 from the germline V gene are SGHNT and YYREEE (reference sequence). The CDR3 has 15 amino acids. Losses at the gene ends were 0 bases for V and 3 bases for J; bases not matched to a gene: 4. CDR3 nucleotides: TGTGCCAGCAGCTTGGCCAGGGGGCTTGACTATGGCTACACCTTC. Its translation: CASSLARGLDYGYTF.

This clone showed up just once. The chain carries TRBV19 and TRBJ1-5; tentatively, D is TRBD1 (6 bases). V was clipped by 7 bases and J by 4 bases, with 14 bases between them. Germline-derived CDR1 and CDR2 are LNHDA and SQIVND (reference sequence). This CDR3 is 14 amino acids long. CDR3 residues: CASTFGGGNQPQHF. As DNA, the CDR3 is TGTGCCAGTACCTTTGGAGGGGGGAATCAGCCCCAGCATTTT.

This clone was found many times. The CDR3 sequence is CASSGGSAYEQYF. CDR3 bases: TGTGCCAGCAGTGGAGGGAGTGCGTACGAGCAGTACTTC. The chain couples TRBV2 to TRBJ2-7, with D tentatively TRBD2 (5 bases). The V gene lost 4 bases and the J gene lost 4 bases, with 11 bases spanning the gap. There are 13 residues in the CDR3. The germline CDR1 and CDR2 sequences are SNHLY and FYNNEI. The whole variable domain, remainder taken from reference TRBV2 and TRBJ2-7, is EPEVTQTPSHQVTQMGQEVILRCVPISNHLYFYWYRQILGQKVEFLVSFYNNEISEKSEIFDDQFSVERPDGSNFTLKIRSTKLEDSAMYFCASSGGSAYEQYFGPGTRLTVT.

The V call is TRBV4-1, the J call TRBJ1-5; TRBD1 agrees at 9 bases. CDR3 length: 20 residues. Looked up from germline, CDR1 is MGHRA and CDR2 is YSYEKL. V was pared by 1 base and J by 0 bases, with 13 bases of the junction left unmatched. Here the CDR3 DNA reads TGCGCCAGCAGCCAAGTCCCCGGACAGGGGCCATTTAGTAGCAATCAGCCCCAGCATTTT. Encoded protein: CASSQVPGQGPFSSNQPQHF.

This chain uses TRBV5-4 with TRBJ2-3, with D hard to call. V lost 0 bases and J 2 bases, leaving 7 bases between the germline ends. The germline gives CDR1 SGHNT, CDR2 YYREEE (reference sequence). The CDR3 totals 14 residues. The CDR3 DNA follows: TGTGCCAGCAGCTTGGATCGCTCCACAGATACGCAGTATTTT. This gives the protein CASSLDRSTDTQYF.

The gene calls are TRBV15 and TRBJ2-1; D gene ambiguous. Germline CDR1 reads LNHNV; CDR2 reads YYDKDF (reference sequence). V dropped 0 bases and J dropped 0 bases, with 6 bases sitting between them. CDR3 size: 15 residues. This CDR3 is CATSREGSSYNEQFF. The CDR3, as DNA: TGTGCCACCAGCAGAGAAGGCAGCTCCTACAATGAGCAGTTCTTC.

V gene TRBV6-1 combines with J gene TRBJ1-3; the D is unclear. Germline V gene sequence: CDR1 MNHNS, CDR2 SASEGT. Between the trimmed V and J ends, which lost 3 bases and 0 bases, there was a span of 9 bases. CDR3 length: 15 residues. CDR3 amino acids: CASSDAGSSGNTIYF. The CDR3 DNA reads as TGTGCCAGCAGTGATGCCGGGAGCTCTGGAAACACCATATATTTT.

The V gene is TRBV27, the J gene TRBJ1-1, with D tentatively TRBD1 (6 bases). CDR3 length: 15 residues. Germline-derived CDR1 and CDR2 are MNHEY and SMNVEV (reference sequence). Trimming removed 1 base from V and 1 base from J, with 10 bases in between. CDR3 in amino acids: CASSLFGGQNTEAFF. The CDR3 DNA is TGTGCCAGCAGTTTATTCGGGGGCCAGAACACTGAAGCTTTCTTT.

This chain uses TRBV18 with TRBJ1-1; TRBD1 is a possible D gene (5 bases). Germline V gene sequence: CDR1 KGHSH, CDR2 LQKENI. The V and J ends lost 3 bases and 1 base respectively, with 12 bases between them. This CDR3 region has 15 residues. The CDR3 nucleotides are TGTGCCAGCTCACCTAGTTGGGGGACGAACACTGAAGCTTTCTTT. Protein product: CASSPSWGTNTEAFF.

The CDR3 loop is CASRDGRADEKLFF. The CDR3 DNA follows: TGTGCCAGTAGGGACGGCAGGGCAGACGAAAAACTGTTTTTT. The genes are TRBV19 and TRBJ1-4; the D gene is possibly TRBD1 (5 bases). The germline V gene has CDR1 LNHDA and CDR2 SQIVND (reference sequence). The CDR3 runs 14 residues. The germline V and J ends were trimmed by 6 bases and 8 bases, with 16 bases remaining between them. Looking up the rest from reference TRBV19 and TRBJ1-4 gives the full variable domain: DGGITQSPKYLFRKEGQNVTLSCEQNLNHDAMYWYRQDPGQGLRLIYYSQIVNDFQKGDIAEGYSVSREKKESFPLTVTSAQKNPTAFYLCASRDGRADEKLFFGSGTQLSVL.

Details on this clone: This same CDR3 is encoded by further DNA sequences in the sample. The chain employs TRBV5-1 and TRBJ2-3; D remains unclear. The V end was cut by 0 bases, the J end by 0 bases, with 8 bases between. The CDR3 is 15 residues long. CDR1 is SGHRS, CDR2 YFSETQ, per germline. The CDR3 DNA is TGCGCCAGCAGCTTGGCCCTCTCTAGCACAGATACGCAGTATTTT. This sequence encodes CASSLALSSTDTQYF.

The chain is built from TRBV2 and TRBJ2-6; D might be TRBD1 or TRBD2, each matching 6 bases. V lost 1 base, J lost 0 bases, and 13 bases lay in between. The germline CDR1 and CDR2 sequences are SNHLY and FYNNEI. This CDR3 has 18 residues. The CDR3 region is CASSEGQGRNSGANVLTF. As DNA, the CDR3 is TGTGCCAGCAGTGAAGGGCAGGGGAGGAACTCTGGGGCCAACGTCCTGACTTTC.

The chain uses TRBV5-8 and TRBJ2-5; a weak D match, TRBD2 (5 bases). CDR1 SGHTS and CDR2 YDEGEE come from the germline V gene. This CDR3 contains 14 residues. The ends were cut back, 3 bases at V and 5 bases at J, with 14 bases in the middle. This CDR3 reads CASSSPPRGETQYF. In DNA, the CDR3 is TGTGCCAGCAGCTCCCCCCCCCGGGGTGAGACCCAGTACTTC.

The CDR3 DNA sequence: TGCGCCAGCAGCCTCCGACAGTTATTCACAGATACGCAGTATTTT. Residues: CASSLRQLFTDTQYF. The chain joins TRBV5-1 to TRBJ2-3; the D gene is possibly TRBD1 (5 bases). V gave up 4 bases and J gave up 2 bases, with 14 bases separating them. This CDR3 comprises 15 residues. CDR1 is SGHRS, CDR2 YFSETQ, per germline.

The CDR3 sequence: CASSLQAGGPWDTQYF. Here the CDR3 DNA reads TGTGCCAGCAGCTTACAAGCGGGGGGGCCCTGGGATACGCAGTATTTT. This chain connects TRBV2 to TRBJ2-3, with TRBD2 matching 10 bases. Germline CDR1 and CDR2: SNHLY and FYNNEI. The CDR3 contains 16 residues. The junction had 12 bases not matched to a gene; V was cut back by 6 bases and J by 6 bases.

The rearrangement links TRBV30 to TRBJ2-5, with D perhaps TRBD2 (6 bases). V dropped 4 bases and J dropped 5 bases, with 17 bases sitting between them. This CDR3 has 14 residues. Per the germline V gene, CDR1 is GTSNPN and CDR2 is SVGIG (reference sequence). The CDR3 sequence is CAWTRDLTWETQYF. The CDR3 region has the DNA TGTGCCTGGACCCGGGACTTGACGTGGGAGACCCAGTACTTC.

V and J are TRBV4-3 and TRBJ1-2, with D tentatively TRBD1 (5 bases). Between the trimmed V and J ends, which lost 4 bases and 4 bases, there was a span of 16 bases. The CDR3 has 15 residues. CDR1 and CDR2 from the germline V gene are LGHNA and YSLEER. The CDR3 region has the DNA TGCGCCAGCAGCCCAGAACGGGGCCTTGGCTATGGCTACACCTTC. It translates to CASSPERGLGYGYTF.